This entry lists 8 T cell receptor beta chains sequenced from one sample in a study of control samples from healthy donors and cancer patients. The table came from immunoSEQ multiplex PCR; TCRdb's copy has only in-frame clones and leaves some out. The data show more than 10,000 clones, with 85% to 95% seen just once and approximately 15% held by the top ten. What was sequenced was PBMCs. Receptor source: a man older than 75 with lung cancer.

This chain links TRBV19 with TRBJ1-1; 10 bases line up with TRBD1. CDR1 and CDR2 (germline): LNHDA, SQIVND (reference sequence). This CDR3 has 15 residues. The V and J ends lost 6 bases and 6 bases, in that order; junction bases with no gene match: 10. The CDR3 region has the DNA TGTGCCAGTAGGCGAGGGACAGGGGTGAGCGCTGAAGCTTTCTTT. It codes for CASRRGTGVSAEAFF.

This clone was recorded only once. This chain joins TRBV15 and TRBJ1-1; 8 nucleotides match TRBD1. Germline V lookup: CDR1 LNHNV, CDR2 YYDKDF (reference sequence). Germline trimming cut 0 bases from V and 5 bases from J; bases unmatched to any gene: 8. This CDR3 spans 16 amino acids. CDR3 residues: CATSRDRDRRGTEAFF. DNA for the CDR3: TGTGCCACCAGCAGAGACCGGGACAGGCGAGGGACTGAAGCTTTCTTT.

The table lists this clone with a count of one. This chain uses TRBV5-4 with TRBJ1-3; 8 bases line up with TRBD1. J was trimmed by 0 bases and V by 4 bases; bases with no gene match: 15. The CDR3 is 19 residues long. CDR1 is SGHNT, CDR2 YYREEE, per germline (reference sequence). In nucleotides, the CDR3 is TGTGCCAGCAGCGTAGGGACAGGCACTATTCCCAGCTCTGGAAACACCATATATTTT. Translated: CASSVGTGTIPSSGNTIYF.

In its sample, this clone was seen once. The gene calls are TRBV6-5 and TRBJ1-2, with 9 bases aligning to TRBD1. This CDR3 spans 15 amino acids. CDR1 MNHEY and CDR2 SVGAGI come from the germline V gene. J lost 5 bases, V lost 6 bases, and 10 bases had no gene match. CDR3 bases: TGTGCCAGCAGCCGCAAGACAGGGGGAGGTTATGGCTACACCTTC. It yields the protein CASSRKTGGGYGYTF.

This clone has only one observation. The chain has TRBV3-1 (or the pseudogene TRBV3-2) and TRBJ1-2; the D is unclear. CDR1 is LGHDT, CDR2 YNNKEL, per germline (reference sequence). Trimming shortened V by 0 bases and J by 4 bases, and 12 bases separated the two germline ends. The CDR3 spans 15 residues. CDR3 DNA: TGTGCCAGCAGCCAAGATCTAGGACGGCCCTATGGCTACACCTTC. This gives the protein CASSQDLGRPYGYTF.

The rearrangement joins TRBV7-2 to TRBJ2-7; 8 bases line up with TRBD1. J was trimmed by 3 bases and V by 5 bases; bases with no gene match: 18. Looked up from germline, CDR1 is SGHTA and CDR2 is FQGNSA. The CDR3 has 18 residues. For the CDR3, the DNA is TGTGCCAGCAGCCTTAACCCCCCTCTGGGACAGGTCTTCTACGAGCAGTACTTC. Protein product: CASSLNPPLGQVFYEQYF. The full variable domain, with the rest looked up from reference TRBV7-2 and TRBJ2-7, is GAGVSQSPSNKVTEKGKDVELRCDPISGHTALYWYRQSLGQGLEFLIYFQGNSAPDKSGLPSDRFSAERTGGSVSTLTIQRTQQEDSAVYLCASSLNPPLGQVFYEQYFGPGTRLTVT.

Comments on this clone: One end of the junction is discordant with germline, which a read error may explain. The chain links TRBV7-8 to TRBJ1-5; D remains ambiguous. Germline lookup yields CDR1 SGHVS and CDR2 FQNEAQ. The CDR3 loop spans 13 amino acids. CDR3 in DNA: TGTGCCAGCAGCTTAGCCCAAAATCTGCCCCAGCATTTT. Translation gives CASSLAQNLPQHF.

Only one count was recorded for this clone. V and J are TRBV7-9 and TRBJ2-6; D is perhaps TRBD1 (6 bases). The CDR3 length is 15 residues. Germline CDR1 reads SEHNR; CDR2 reads FQNEAQ (reference sequence). V lost 4 bases and J 2 bases, leaving 9 bases between the germline ends. The CDR3 DNA follows: TGTGCCAGCAGCTCCGGGACACCTGGGGCCAACGTCCTGACTTTC. Translating it yields CASSSGTPGANVLTF.